This entry lists 32 T cell receptor beta chains sequenced from one sample in a study of Ad26.COV2.S vaccination and SARS-CoV-2 variants. As for treatment: some 19 received Ad26.COV2.S at low or high dose, single or two shots; roughly five received placebo; per-sample allocation not given. The study sampled participants on day 63 after the first vaccine or placebo injection. The method was immunoSEQ multiplex PCR; TCRdb's version includes in-frame clones alone and lacks a portion of them. This sample has fewer than 300,000 clones, with approximately 87% found just once. The source material was peripheral blood, sampled in a trial of Ad26.COV2.S vaccine versus placebo. These TCRs come from a person aged 18-60 years who received the Ad26.COV2.S COVID-19 vaccine or a placebo.

The chain is built from TRBV27 and TRBJ2-5, with TRBD1 matching over 7 bases. Germline trimming cut 2 bases from V and 6 bases from J; bases unmatched to any gene: 6. The CDR3 spans 14 residues. The germline gives CDR1 MNHEY, CDR2 SMNVEV (reference sequence). The CDR3 DNA reads as TGTGCCAGCAGTTTAAGGGCAGGGGGACAGACCCAGTACTTC. Amino acids: CASSLRAGGQTQYF.

This clone has just a few counts. The chain carries TRBV6-5 and TRBJ1-1; D call uncertain. With 6 bases removed from V and 4 bases from J, the gap between germline ends came to 12 bases. Germline lookup yields CDR1 MNHEY and CDR2 SVGAGI. The CDR3 is 13 amino acids. CDR3 nucleotides: TGTGCCAGCAGCACGACCCGGGGCACTGAAGCTTTCTTT. It yields the protein CASSTTRGTEAFF.

Written as DNA, the CDR3 is TGTGCCAGCAGTATGGACCCGTCCGGTGGCTACACCTTC. Translated, it gives CASSMDPSGGYTF. The chain combines TRBV6-5 with TRBJ1-2; D is undetermined. This CDR3 is built from 13 residues. Trimming pared 5 bases from V and 7 bases from J, leaving 14 bases between. The germline V gene encodes CDR1 MNHEY and CDR2 SVGAGI.

The chain links TRBV6-5 to TRBJ2-7; either TRBD1 or TRBD2 may fit D (5 bases each). Germline V gene lookup returns CDR1 MNHEY and CDR2 SVGAGI. Trimming cost V 4 bases and J 2 bases, with 15 bases left between them. The CDR3 has 15 residues. The CDR3 coding sequence is TGTGCCAGCAGTTCTACCTGGGACCCCGCCTACGAGCAGTACTTC. It encodes CASSSTWDPAYEQYF.

The CDR3 sequence: CASSLLRGRADTQYF. CDR3 nucleotides: TGTGCCAGCAGCTTACTCCGCGGGAGGGCCGATACGCAGTATTTT. V and J are TRBV13 and TRBJ2-3; 9 nucleotides align to TRBD2. Trimming took 2 bases from V and 6 from J; bases not matched to a gene: 6. Germline V CDR1 and CDR2: PRHDT, FYEKMQ (reference sequence). CDR3 length: 15 amino acids. Combining the CDR3 with reference TRBV13 and TRBJ2-3 gives the whole variable domain AAGVIQSPRHLIKEKRETATLKCYPIPRHDTVYWYQQGPGQDPQFLISFYEKMQSDKGSIPDRFSAQQFSDYHSELNMSSLELGDSALYFCASSLLRGRADTQYFGPGTRLTVL.

This clone was seen more than once but under ten times. V is TRBV11-2 and J is TRBJ2-7; D is possibly TRBD1 (5 bases). CDR3 length equals 14 residues. V lost 5 bases and J 5 bases, leaving 16 bases between the germline ends. Germline loops: CDR1 SGHAT, CDR2 FQNNGV. In DNA form, the CDR3 reads TGTGCCAGCAGCCCAGGGATTGGGGCCCACGAGCAGTACTTC. It encodes CASSPGIGAHEQYF.

This rearrangement joins TRBV2 to TRBJ2-7; maybe TRBD1 (8 bases). This CDR3 comprises 14 residues. Germline lookup yields CDR1 SNHLY and CDR2 FYNNEI. V lost 8 bases and J lost 0, with 14 bases in between. CDR3 bases: TGTGCCAGCCGACAGGGGACTACCTCCTACGAGCAGTACTTC. Translated: CASRQGTTSYEQYF.

This chain connects TRBV9 to TRBJ2-6; D is perhaps TRBD1 or TRBD2 (5 bases each). V was clipped by 6 bases and J by 2 bases, with 21 bases between them. This CDR3 region has 18 residues. CDR1 and CDR2 from the germline V gene are SGDLS and YYNGEE. For the CDR3, the DNA is TGTGCCAGCAATGGGGCGGGCGTCCTGGGGGCTGGGGCCAACGTCCTGACTTTC. Translating gives CASNGAGVLGAGANVLTF.

The chain couples TRBV9 to TRBJ2-1; a possible D gene is TRBD2 (6 bases). Per the germline V gene, CDR1 is SGDLS and CDR2 is YYNGEE. The V and J ends lost 0 bases and 5 bases respectively, with 9 bases between them. This CDR3 contains 14 residues. The CDR3 DNA reads TGTGCCAGCAGCGTAGCCGGGAGCCACAATGAGCAGTTCTTC. Translated, it gives CASSVAGSHNEQFF.

V is TRBV18 and J is TRBJ1-1; D is unresolved. Germline loops: CDR1 KGHSH, CDR2 LQKENI. CDR3 length: 12 residues. Trimming pared 2 bases from V and 6 bases from J, leaving 7 bases between. Written as DNA, the CDR3 is TGTGCCAGCTCACCAGCAGGCGCTGAAGCTTTCTTT. Its translation: CASSPAGAEAFF. Using reference TRBV18 and TRBJ1-1 for the parts outside the CDR3, the full variable domain is NAGVMQNPRHLVRRRGQEARLRCSPMKGHSHVYWYRQLPEEGLKFMVYLQKENIIDESGMPKERFSAEFPKEGPSILRIQQVVRGDSAAYFCASSPAGAEAFFGQGTRLTVV.

V usage is TRBV5-8 and J usage is TRBJ2-7, with a tentative D call TRBD1 (5 bases). CDR1 is SGHTS and CDR2 is YDEGEE in the germline V gene. The CDR3 spans 12 residues. Between the trimmed V and J ends, which lost 0 bases and 9 bases, there was a span of 10 bases. In DNA form, the CDR3 reads TGTGCCAGCAGCTTGGGGGGAAGGGGGCAGTACTTC. This sequence encodes CASSLGGRGQYF.

This clone came up once. The chain combines TRBV19 with TRBJ2-7; D is unresolved. CDR3 length: 15 residues. With 3 bases removed from V and 0 bases from J, the gap between germline ends came to 12 bases. CDR1 is LNHDA, CDR2 SQIVND, per germline (reference sequence). The CDR3 spells CASSIALESSYEQYF. The CDR3 DNA reads as TGTGCCAGTAGTATTGCTCTCGAGAGCTCCTACGAGCAGTACTTC.

The chain employs TRBV6-5 and TRBJ2-1; TRBD1 is a possible D gene (6 bases). The V gene lost 6 bases and the J gene lost 9 bases, with 18 bases spanning the gap. This CDR3 has 14 amino acids. From germline, CDR1 is MNHEY and CDR2 SVGAGI. The CDR3 sequence: CASSRGAGVGEQFF. The CDR3 DNA is TGTGCCAGCAGCCGAGGGGCAGGGGTGGGTGAGCAGTTCTTC.

The rearrangement links TRBV2 to TRBJ1-1; D gene ambiguous. CDR1 is SNHLY and CDR2 is FYNNEI in the germline V gene. This CDR3 spans 14 amino acids. V was clipped by 6 bases and J by 0 bases, with 11 bases between them. Written as DNA, the CDR3 is TGTGCCAGCAGGGAGACAACCATGAACACTGAAGCTTTCTTT. Protein product: CASRETTMNTEAFF.

The chain joins TRBV28 to TRBJ2-7; weak D call: TRBD1 (7 bases). The CDR3 is made up of 13 amino acids. The germline V and J ends were trimmed by 5 bases and 6 bases, with 14 bases remaining between them. CDR1 and CDR2 from the germline V gene are MDHEN and SYDVKM. The CDR3 nucleotides read TGTGCCAGCAGTATCCCCAGGGGGGCCGAGCAGTACTTC. This codes for CASSIPRGAEQYF.

DNA of the CDR3: TGTGCCTCCCCAACGACAGGGAACTATGGCTACACCTTC. Protein: CASPTTGNYGYTF. V is TRBV30 and J is TRBJ1-2; 7 nucleotides line up with TRBD1. The length of the CDR3 is 13 residues. Germline assignment: CDR1 GTSNPN and CDR2 SVGIG (reference sequence). V trimming: 7 bases; J trimming: 2 bases; junction bases outside the gene matches: 7.

The chain recombines TRBV6-2 or TRBV6-3 with TRBJ1-5; 8 nucleotides match TRBD1. This CDR3 spans 17 amino acids. Germline V gene data show CDR1 as MNHEY and CDR2 as SVGEGT. V lost 3 bases to trimming and J lost 2 bases; unmatched junction nucleotides: 9. The CDR3 loop reads CASSYGAGGFGNQPQHF. CDR3 sequence (DNA): TGTGCCAGCAGTTATGGGGCAGGGGGCTTCGGCAATCAGCCCCAGCATTTT.

This chain uses TRBV5-5 with TRBJ1-2; TRBD1 is a possible D gene (6 bases). Trimming pared 5 bases from V and 8 bases from J, leaving 22 bases between. This CDR3 contains 15 residues. The germline V gene has CDR1 SGHKS and CDR2 YYEKEE (reference sequence). CDR3 sequence reads: CASSPTDRSPAGYTF. CDR3 bases: TGTGCCAGCAGTCCAACGGACAGATCCCCTGCCGGCTACACCTTC.

V gene TRBV7-2 combines with J gene TRBJ2-1; TRBD2 aligns across 9 bases. The CDR3 spans 16 residues. The germline CDR1 and CDR2 sequences are SGHTA and FQGNSA. V lost 1 base and J lost 6; bases outside the gene matches: 7. The CDR3 loop is CASSLDSSGGFNEQFF. The CDR3 coding sequence is TGTGCCAGCAGCTTAGACTCGAGCGGGGGGTTCAATGAGCAGTTCTTC.

V is TRBV2 and J is TRBJ1-6; 8 bases line up with TRBD1. After removal of 6 bases from V and 11 bases from J, the junction contained 12 bases not matched to a gene. CDR1 SNHLY and CDR2 FYNNEI come from the germline V gene. The CDR3 consists of 15 residues. The CDR3 region has the DNA TGTGCCAGCAGCGTAGATGGACAGGGACGAACACCCCTCCACTTT. It is translated as CASSVDGQGRTPLHF.

The gene calls are TRBV7-9 and TRBJ1-5; 8 nucleotides line up with TRBD1. CDR1 SEHNR and CDR2 FQNEAQ come from the germline V gene (reference sequence). This CDR3 is built from 16 residues. V dropped 5 bases and J dropped 0; count of bases not matched to a gene: 6. The CDR3: CASSPDRGPSNQPQHF. The CDR3, as DNA: TGTGCCAGCAGCCCAGACAGGGGCCCTAGCAATCAGCCCCAGCATTTT.

The chain couples TRBV29-1 to TRBJ2-1, with a tentative D call TRBD1 (5 bases). The V gene lost 5 bases and the J gene lost 6 bases, with 17 bases spanning the gap. The CDR3 spans 14 residues. Germline-derived CDR1 and CDR2 are SQVTM and ANQGSEA. CDR3 sequence reads: CSVTSRLQGNEQFF. For the CDR3, the DNA is TGCAGCGTTACCAGCCGTTTGCAGGGCAATGAGCAGTTCTTC.

V usage is TRBV12-3 or TRBV12-4 and J usage is TRBJ2-5; 7 bases align to TRBD2. The trim removed 2 bases at V and 4 bases at J, leaving 1 base unmatched. The CDR3 extends over 13 amino acids. The CDR3 is CASSLSGGETQYF. The CDR3 DNA follows: TGTGCCAGCAGTTTATCGGGGGGAGAGACCCAGTACTTC.

CDR3 protein: CATKWRGGSNQPQHF. CDR3 DNA: TGTGCCACCAAATGGAGAGGGGGTAGCAATCAGCCCCAGCATTTT. The chain links TRBV19 to TRBJ1-5, with D perhaps matching TRBD1 (6 bases). The V end lost 10 bases, the J end lost 0 bases, and 16 bases lay between the germline ends. Germline-derived CDR1 and CDR2 are LNHDA and SQIVND (reference sequence). The CDR3 contains 15 residues.

The genes are TRBV3-1 (or the pseudogene TRBV3-2) and TRBJ1-2; D is unresolved. The CDR3 spans 13 residues. Between the trimmed V and J ends, which lost 0 bases and 6 bases, there was a span of 8 bases. Looked up from germline, CDR1 is LGHDT and CDR2 is YNNKEL (reference sequence). The CDR3 DNA sequence: TGTGCCAGCAGCCAAGACGGGAGGAATGGCTACACCTTC. This gives the protein CASSQDGRNGYTF.

The V and J genes are TRBV13 and TRBJ2-5, with 11 bases aligning to TRBD2. This CDR3 is 16 amino acids long. Germline assignment: CDR1 PRHDT and CDR2 FYEKMQ (reference sequence). The V gene end was trimmed by 1 base and the J gene end by 2 bases; junction bases not matched to a gene: 3. CDR3 coding DNA: TGTGCCAGCAGCTTAGTTCCTAGCGGGGGGCAAGAGACCCAGTACTTC. Amino acid sequence: CASSLVPSGGQETQYF.

The CDR3 reads CASSFRGQYEQYF. The CDR3 DNA reads as TGTGCCAGCAGCTTTAGGGGTCAGTACGAGCAGTACTTC. The chain combines TRBV7-2 with TRBJ2-7; D may be TRBD1 (5 bases). This CDR3 has 13 amino acids. Trimming shortened V by 3 bases and J by 4 bases, and 10 bases separated the two germline ends. Germline values: CDR1 SGHTA, CDR2 FQGNSA.

The chain combines TRBV28 with TRBJ1-2; D uncertain. V was shortened by 3 bases and J by 4 bases, with 9 bases between the two germline ends. The germline CDR1 and CDR2 sequences are MDHEN and SYDVKM. The CDR3 sequence is 13 residues long. This chain's CDR3 is CASSFEEIYGYTF. For the CDR3, the DNA is TGTGCCAGCAGTTTTGAGGAGATCTATGGCTACACCTTC.

The V gene is TRBV30, the J gene TRBJ2-1; either TRBD1 or TRBD2 may supply D (5 bases each). CDR1 and CDR2 (germline): GTSNPN, SVGIG (reference sequence). The V end was cut by 2 bases, the J end by 2 bases, with 16 bases between. The CDR3 runs 16 residues. The CDR3 here is CAWSPPWGFPYNEQFF. CDR3 nucleotide sequence: TGTGCCTGGAGTCCCCCCTGGGGGTTTCCCTACAATGAGCAGTTCTTC.

This chain joins TRBV14 and TRBJ1-1; D unresolved. The germline V gene encodes CDR1 SGHDN and CDR2 FVKESK. V shed 0 bases and J shed 2 bases, with 13 bases lying between them. The CDR3 runs to 16 residues. The CDR3 spells CASSQDLGTANTEAFF. CDR3 bases: TGTGCCAGCAGCCAAGATTTGGGAACGGCTAACACTGAAGCTTTCTTT.

V usage is TRBV4-3 and J usage is TRBJ2-5; weak D call: TRBD2 (5 bases). The length of the CDR3 is 13 residues. Germline V gene sequence: CDR1 LGHNA, CDR2 YSLEER. V lost 4 bases and J 4 bases, leaving 10 bases between the germline ends. In DNA, the CDR3 is TGCGCCAGCAGCCTCTCCGCGGGAGAGACCCAGTACTTC. Encoded protein: CASSLSAGETQYF.

The CDR3 nucleotides are TGTGCCAGCAGCTTTGGACAGGGGCCGGAGACCCAGTACTTC. This sequence encodes CASSFGQGPETQYF. This chain joins TRBV7-3 and TRBJ2-5; 9 nucleotides agree with TRBD1. After removal of 3 bases from V and 5 bases from J, the junction contained 4 bases not matched to a gene. Per the germline V gene, CDR1 is SGHTA and CDR2 is FQGTGA. The CDR3 is 14 amino acids.